This T cell receptor (beta chain) was profiled in a study of blood T cell repertoires in COVID-19. About the research overall: The cDNA or gDNA used as material had been derived from T cells, B-cell-depleted T cells, or PBMCs.

The germline gives CDR1 SGHVT, CDR2 SQSDAQ. The CDR3 has 17 amino acids. V lost 6 bases and J lost 4, with 22 bases in between. How the authors handled the data: Quantification of nucleated cells was approximated via reference gene primer amplification. Repertoires were generated with immunoSEQ multiplex PCR, while TCRdb's copy carries only in-frame clones and drops some. V and J calls and clone size come straight from that table; D and trimming were deduced from the DNA. The sample includes tens of thousands of clones, approximately 88% of them seen just once. Sequenced: peripheral blood. This clonotype was sampled from a human donor in a cohort sampled during active COVID-19. The chain employs TRBV7-4 and TRBJ1-5; D possibly corresponds to TRBD1 (6 bases). The CDR3 region is CASRPLILERGNQPQHF. In nucleotides, the CDR3 is TGTGCCAGCAGACCTTTAATCCTGGAAAGGGGGAATCAGCCCCAGCATTTT.